This note documents a single T cell receptor (beta chain) sequence. This record belongs to a study of blood T cell repertoires in COVID-19. TCRdb's copy holds only in-frame clones and misses some; the assay was immunoSEQ multiplex PCR. The sample carries 35,000 to 40,000 clones, approximately 84% recorded once. V lost 6 bases, J lost 4 bases, and 19 bases lay in between. CDR3 length: 16 amino acids. Per germline, CDR1 SGHRS and CDR2 YFSETQ. The source material was peripheral blood. The clonotype was recovered from an elderly man with active or convalescent COVID-19. The J gene is TRBJ2-2, the V gene TRBV5-1, with D perhaps TRBD2 (6 bases). CDR3 residues: CASTPIAGSVTGELFF. CDR3 bases: TGCGCCAGCACCCCTATTGCGGGGTCTGTCACCGGGGAGCTGTTTTTT.